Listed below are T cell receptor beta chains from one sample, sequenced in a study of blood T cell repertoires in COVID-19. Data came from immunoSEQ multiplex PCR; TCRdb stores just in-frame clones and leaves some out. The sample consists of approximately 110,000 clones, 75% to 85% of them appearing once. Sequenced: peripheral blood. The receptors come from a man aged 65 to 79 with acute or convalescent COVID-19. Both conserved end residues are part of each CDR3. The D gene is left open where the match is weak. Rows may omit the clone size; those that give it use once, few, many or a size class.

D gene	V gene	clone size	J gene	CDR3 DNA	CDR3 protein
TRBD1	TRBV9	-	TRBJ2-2	TGTGCCAGCAGCGGTGGACAGGGTGGGACCGGGGAGCTGTTTTTT	CASSGGQGGTGELFF
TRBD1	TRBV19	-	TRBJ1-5	TGTGCCAGTAGAAAACCGGGACAGCAACATCAGCCCCAGCATTTT	CASRKPGQQHQPQHF
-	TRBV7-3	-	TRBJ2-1	TGTGCCAGCAGCTTAAACTCCGGGGTCTACAATGAGCAGTTCTTC	CASSLNSGVYNEQFF
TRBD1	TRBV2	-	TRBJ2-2	TGTGCCAGCAGTGGACAGGGTATCGCCGGGGAGCTGTTTTTT	CASSGQGIAGELFF
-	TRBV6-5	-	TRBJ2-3	TGTGCCAGCGAATCGGGGGTTACGCAGTATTTT	CASESGVTQYF
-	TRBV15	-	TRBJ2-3	TGTGCCACCAGCAGAGACCCGAACAGGCTCACAGATACGCAGTATTTT	CATSRDPNRLTDTQYF
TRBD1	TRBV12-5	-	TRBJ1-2	TGTGCTAGTGGTCCCGGAGACAGGGGGACTGGCTACACCTTC	CASGPGDRGTGYTF
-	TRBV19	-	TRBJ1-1	TGTGCCAGTAGTATAGATGCCAGGCGAAACACTGAAGCTTTCTTT	CASSIDARRNTEAFF
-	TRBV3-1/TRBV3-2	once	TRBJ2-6	TGTGCCAGCAGCCGGTGGCAGGATCAAAGGGGGGCCAACGTCCTGACTTTC	CASSRWQDQRGANVLTF
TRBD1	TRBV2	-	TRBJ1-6	TGTGCCAGCAGGAGACAGGGGGGGGGTTCACCCCTCCACTTT	CASRRQGGGSPLHF
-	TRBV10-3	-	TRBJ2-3	TGTGCCATCAGAGGGGGTAGCACAGATACGCAGTATTTT	CAIRGGSTDTQYF
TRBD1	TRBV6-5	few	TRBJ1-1	TGTGCCAGCAGTTACAGGGGGCTGCACACTGAAGCTTTCTTT	CASSYRGLHTEAFF
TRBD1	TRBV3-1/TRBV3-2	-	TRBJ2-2	TGTGCCAGCAGTCTTACAGGGGGCGGTTCGGGGGAGCTGTTTTTT	CASSLTGGGSGELFF
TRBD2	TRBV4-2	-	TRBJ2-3	TGTGCCAGCAGCCAAGCCCTCGGGGGGGTCACAGATACGCAGTATTTT	CASSQALGGVTDTQYF
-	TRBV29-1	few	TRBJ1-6	TGCAGCGGTCGACAGGACTATAATTCACCCCTCCACTTT	CSGRQDYNSPLHF
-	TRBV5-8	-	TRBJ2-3	TGTGCCAGCAGCTTGGGGCTAGCGTCCGGCTCAGATACGCAGTATTTT	CASSLGLASGSDTQYF
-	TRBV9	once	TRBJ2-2	TGTGCCAGCAGCGTAGACCCCCAGGGGGGCACCGGGGAGCTGTTTTTT	CASSVDPQGGTGELFF
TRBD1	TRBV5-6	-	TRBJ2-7	TGTGCCAGCAGCTTGGCCGGGACAGGGAACGAGCAGTACTTC	CASSLAGTGNEQYF
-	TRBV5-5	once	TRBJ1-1	TGTGCCAGCAGCCCTAGCGCTGGTAACACCCGAACTGAAGCTTTCTTT	CASSPSAGNTRTEAFF
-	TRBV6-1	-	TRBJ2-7	TGTGCCAGCAGTGAAGCGATAGGGGGACCCTACGAGCAGTACTTC	CASSEAIGGPYEQYF
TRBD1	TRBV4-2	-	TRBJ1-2	TGTGCCAGCAGCCTGTCAGGGGGAGACTATGGCTACACCTTC	CASSLSGGDYGYTF
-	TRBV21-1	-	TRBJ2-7	TGTGCCAGCCCCGGGGGAGCCTTCCACTACGAGCAGTACTTC	CASPGGAFHYEQYF
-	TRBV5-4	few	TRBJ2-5	TGTGCCAGCAGCTTGCGAGTGGGCCCGGCGACGGAGACCCAGTACTTC	CASSLRVGPATETQYF
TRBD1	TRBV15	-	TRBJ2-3	TGTGCCACCGGGAGGGACAGGGGAGTTGCAGATACGCAGTATTTT	CATGRDRGVADTQYF
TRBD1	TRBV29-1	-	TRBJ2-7	TGCAGCGCTGGACAGGGGTCCGAGCAGTACTTC	CSAGQGSEQYF
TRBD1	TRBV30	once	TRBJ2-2	TGTGCCTGGAGTGCCCCCGGGACAGGGGGCACCGGGGAGCTGTTTTTT	CAWSAPGTGGTGELFF
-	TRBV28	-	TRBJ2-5	TGTGCCAGCAGTTTACTAGCGAGGGAGGAGACCCAGTACTTC	CASSLLAREETQYF
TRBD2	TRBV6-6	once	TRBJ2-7	TGTGCCAGCAGGACTAGCGGGAGTGGAGGTGAGCAGTACTTC	CASRTSGSGGEQYF
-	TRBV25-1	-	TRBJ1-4	TGTGCCAGCAGTGCGCCACGGTCCACTAATGAAAAACTGTTTTTT	CASSAPRSTNEKLFF
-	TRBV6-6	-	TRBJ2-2	TGTGCCAGCAGCTCTGGACAGACCGGGGAGCTGTTTTTT	CASSSGQTGELFF
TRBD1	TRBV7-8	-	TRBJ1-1	TGTGCCAGCAGCCTGAAGGGGGCAGGGACTGAAGCTTTCTTT	CASSLKGAGTEAFF